This TCR beta chain was identified in a study of T cells in Graves' hyperthyroidism and ophthalmopathy. This clonotype came up many times. Researchers took RNA transcripts and amplified the TCR beta CDR3 regions from them. Using the HTBI primer set, a first-round RT-PCR was run on the TCR CDR3. MiXCR, applied by TCRdb to the multiplex PCR reads, yields one record per CDR3 protein. This sample yields around 500,000 distinct CDR3 sequences, of which about 16% are seen a single time; 29% belongs to the top ten. Exclusion followed for patients with uncontrolled infection, other autoimmune disease, pregnancy or lactation. Diagnoses rested on clinical symptoms, serum thyroxine and TRAb, thyroid ultrasound and orbital computed tomography. V lost 8 bases and J 3 bases, leaving 17 bases between the germline ends. CDR1 is MNHEY, CDR2 SVGEGT, per germline. This CDR3 contains 14 residues.

Sequenced sample: blood. This clonotype was obtained from a woman in her twenties or thirties with Graves' ophthalmopathy. The V call is TRBV6-2 or TRBV6-3, the J call TRBJ2-7, with D uncertain. CDR3 loop: CASGKAGPLYEQYF. The DNA for the CDR3 is TGTGCCAGCGGAAAAGCTGGGCCCCTCTACGAGCAGTACTTC.